The rows below give T cell receptor beta chains drawn from one sample of a study of blood T cell repertoires in COVID-19. Sequenced by immunoSEQ multiplex PCR; TCRdb stores in-frame clones only, minus some. The repertoire consists of fewer than 150,000 clones, with about 86% occurring once and the leading ten covering about 15%. The sample consisted of peripheral blood. The receptors were sampled from a woman aged 45-60 years with acute or convalescent COVID-19. CDR3s leave out the opening cysteine and the closing phenylalanine or tryptophan. Size values are once, few and many counts, or a class for expanded clones, and some rows have none.

clone size	V gene	CDR3 protein
-	TRBV11-2	ASSLWRQDTEAF
-	TRBV28	ASSETAGGSSYNEQF
-	TRBV7-8	ASSLGSGHGYT
-	TRBV27	ASSRRQANTGELF
-	TRBV3-1/TRBV3-2	ASSPSTGTEAF
-	TRBV9	ASSVGSEDQPQH
-	TRBV28	ASRRDRGAYGYT
-	TRBV5-6	ASTRGAYEQY
few	TRBV18	ASSPSNTGKSPLH
-	TRBV30	AWRDREDTEAF
-	TRBV7-8	ASSLPDRDQPQH
-	TRBV6-5	ASSQGESYEQY
-	TRBV30	AWSKGGQGNSPLH
-	TRBV29-1	SGGSTEAF
-	TRBV5-1	ASSLNGDQPQH
-	TRBV5-6	ASSLGPQGHYGYT
once	TRBV2	ASIKGTSGTDTQY
-	TRBV19	ASSMGGGPDTQY
-	TRBV7-9	ASSLDRGVTQY
-	TRBV5-6	ASSLWQVSSGNTIY
-	TRBV5-8	ASSFGVNYGYT
-	TRBV5-1	ASSIPTGDGNTIY
-	TRBV9	ASSWVSGDGELF
-	TRBV5-3	ARSLKGWLRGGNQPQH
-	TRBV4-1	ASSQELYNEQF
-	TRBV5-6	ASSVAGTPPGGYT
-	TRBV4-1	ASSHPGDQPQH
-	TRBV19	ASTRTGLDSGANVLT
-	TRBV10-1	ASSEQYNSPLH
-	TRBV3-1/TRBV3-2	ASSRGQPNYGYT
-	TRBV2	ASCPGQGDNEQF
-	TRBV7-6	ASSLRRSSGANVLT
-	TRBV2	ASSGGGSYEQY
once	TRBV3-1/TRBV3-2	ASSQGVQGFTEAF
-	TRBV9	ASSVAAGGATGTQY
-	TRBV9	ASSAPHRGDNEQF
-	TRBV7-3	ASSLWDRRSGGELF
-	TRBV2	ASSAGDLTDTQY
-	TRBV2	ASSELATASNEKLF
few	TRBV6-1	ASSENVRGNYGYT